Presented here are 31 T cell receptor beta chains from one specimen sequenced in a study of patients and donors after allogeneic stem cell transplantation. TCRdb redid the calling of the RT-PCR reads with MiXCR, one entry per CDR3 protein. The sample lists roughly 250,000 distinct CDR3 sequences, 13% to 15% occurring once. Sequencing was carried out using blood, either unsorted or a sorted T cell fraction (not recorded which). The receptor source for this set is a human donor who was either an allogeneic HSCT recipient or a stem cell or donor lymphocyte infusion donor (not recorded which). It is not recorded whose cells these are; they may come from a transplant donor.

This clonotype was seen a handful of times. The genes are TRBV12-3 or TRBV12-4 and TRBJ1-3; no clear D. This CDR3 contains 12 residues. V dropped 4 bases and J dropped 8 bases, with 9 bases sitting between them. The DNA of the CDR3 is TGTGCCAGCAGTTCCCACCCATACACCATATATTTT. As protein: CASSSHPYTIYF.

The sample holds a few counts of this clonotype. This chain connects TRBV6-1 to TRBJ1-2; D remains ambiguous. The ends were cut back, 8 bases at V and 8 bases at J, with 18 bases in the middle. The CDR3 covers 13 residues. Germline CDR1 is MNHNS and CDR2 is SASEGT. This chain's CDR3 is CASSFQDPRGYTF. The DNA for the CDR3 is TGTGCCAGCTCGTTTCAGGACCCGAGAGGCTACACCTTC.

The genes are TRBV20-1 and TRBJ2-6, with 7 nucleotides matching TRBD1. The CDR3 spans 14 residues. V shed 6 bases, J shed 0 bases, and the junction held 2 bases outside the gene matches. Germline loops: CDR1 DFQATT, CDR2 SNEGSKA (reference sequence). The CDR3 region is CSAGQDSGANVLTF. The CDR3 DNA follows: TGCAGTGCAGGACAGGACTCTGGGGCCAACGTCCTGACTTTC.

This clonotype has more than one count but fewer than ten. The chain has TRBV20-1 and TRBJ2-3; maybe TRBD1 (5 bases). The CDR3 is 14 amino acids. Germline CDR1 is DFQATT and CDR2 is SNEGSKA (reference sequence). Between the trimmed V and J ends, which lost 5 bases and 6 bases, there was a span of 18 bases. The CDR3 DNA reads TGCAGTGCTTTTGCTAGGACACAAGGTGATACGCAGTATTTT. Its translation is CSAFARTQGDTQYF.

This clonotype has only a few counts. The rearrangement links TRBV2 to TRBJ1-2, with no clear D. V shed 8 bases and J shed 8 bases, with 15 bases lying between them. The CDR3 covers 12 residues. Germline lookup yields CDR1 SNHLY and CDR2 FYNNEI. CDR3 DNA: TGTGCCAGCGCAGGCCCGGCGAAGGGCTACACCTTC. Translated, it gives CASAGPAKGYTF.

The rearrangement links TRBV6-1 to TRBJ2-7; 9 bases line up with TRBD2. CDR1 is MNHNS and CDR2 is SASEGT in the germline V gene. This CDR3 spans 16 amino acids. V lost 8 bases, J lost 7 bases, and 18 bases stayed unmatched. The CDR3 DNA sequence: TGTGCCAGCTGGGGGCCAGCGGGAGGCCCCGCGGGTGAGCAGTACTTC. Translating it yields CASWGPAGGPAGEQYF.

This clonotype has a count of ten or more. The V and J genes are TRBV7-2 and TRBJ2-5; D is possibly TRBD2 (6 bases). This CDR3 is 16 amino acids long. In germline, CDR1 is SGHTA, CDR2 FQGNSA. V lost 4 bases, J lost 3 bases, and 18 bases lay in between. The CDR3: CASSSKAGLIKETQYF. CDR3 in DNA: TGTGCCAGCAGCTCGAAGGCGGGACTGATAAAAGAGACCCAGTACTTC.

The rearrangement links TRBV27 to TRBJ2-5; TRBD2 agrees at 9 bases. This CDR3 comprises 17 residues. The V gene end was trimmed by 6 bases and the J gene end by 2 bases; junction bases not matched to a gene: 13. Germline CDR1 and CDR2: MNHEY and SMNVEV (reference sequence). The CDR3 DNA reads TGTGCCAGCAGCAAACGTGGAAGCGGGGGGATACAAGAGACCCAGTACTTC. Translated, it gives CASSKRGSGGIQETQYF.

This clonotype was seen a handful of times. The gene calls are TRBV6-1 and TRBJ2-2; weak D call: TRBD2 (6 bases). This CDR3 spans 13 amino acids. CDR1 and CDR2 from the germline V gene are MNHNS and SASEGT. The V gene lost 7 bases and the J gene lost 5 bases, with 11 bases spanning the gap. CDR3 coding DNA: TGTGCCAGCAACGACGGAGGGACCGGGGAGCTGTTTTTT. It specifies CASNDGGTGELFF.

This clonotype was found a few times. The chain couples TRBV7-9 to TRBJ2-7; no firm D call. Germline V gene sequence: CDR1 SEHNR, CDR2 FQNEAQ (reference sequence). Trimming shortened V by 5 bases and J by 0 bases, and 14 bases separated the two germline ends. The CDR3 loop spans 15 amino acids. CDR3 sequence (DNA): TGTGCCAGCAGCCTCACGGACGGTAGCTCCTACGAGCAGTACTTC. Protein: CASSLTDGSSYEQYF.

This clonotype was seen a few times. This sequence joins TRBV3-1 and TRBJ2-5; D unclear. The CDR3 is made up of 14 amino acids. Germline loops: CDR1 LGHDT, CDR2 YNNKEL (reference sequence). Between the trimmed V and J ends, which lost 0 bases and 2 bases, there was a span of 7 bases. CDR3 protein: CASSQDLVQETQYF. CDR3 nucleotide sequence: TGTGCCAGCAGCCAAGATCTGGTACAAGAGACCCAGTACTTC.

This chain links TRBV5-1 with TRBJ2-5, with 13 bases matching TRBD2. This CDR3 comprises 16 residues. Germline V gene lookup returns CDR1 SGHRS and CDR2 YFSETQ. V trimming: 5 bases; J trimming: 4 bases; junction bases outside the gene matches: 8. In DNA form, the CDR3 reads TGCGCCAGCAGACCCGGGGGACTAGCGGGAAGAGAGACCCAGTACTTC. Its protein is CASRPGGLAGRETQYF.

The CDR3 sequence is CASSVSGTAGDTQYF. For the CDR3, the DNA is TGTGCCAGCAGCGTTTCCGGGACAGCCGGAGATACGCAGTATTTT. The chain uses TRBV7-3 and TRBJ2-3; 7 bases align to TRBD1. V gave up 5 bases and J gave up 5 bases; unmatched junction bases: 10. The germline V gene encodes CDR1 SGHTA and CDR2 FQGTGA. This CDR3 contains 15 residues.

The CDR3 DNA sequence: TGTGCCAGCGTTCTGTTTCGTGGGAATGGAGAGCAGTACTTC. It yields the protein CASVLFRGNGEQYF. The V and J genes are TRBV6-1 and TRBJ2-7; D is uncertain. V dropped 8 bases and J dropped 7 bases, with 21 bases sitting between them. CDR1 is MNHNS and CDR2 is SASEGT in the germline V gene. This CDR3 has 14 amino acids.

The chain has TRBV27 and TRBJ1-3, with TRBD1 identical over 11 bases. J was trimmed by 6 bases and V by 4 bases; bases with no gene match: 11. CDR3 length equals 17 residues. Germline V gives CDR1 MNHEY, CDR2 SMNVEV (reference sequence). CDR3 DNA: TGTGCCAGCAGTTCATGGGGGACAGGGGGTTTTTTAAACACCATATATTTT. Translated: CASSSWGTGGFLNTIYF.

This clonotype was seen many times. The chain joins TRBV5-1 to TRBJ2-3; D is perhaps TRBD2 (6 bases). The CDR3 runs 15 residues. Germline V gene lookup returns CDR1 SGHRS and CDR2 YFSETQ. V lost 2 bases to trimming and J lost 1 base, with 11 bases between them. CDR3 sequence (DNA): TGCGCCAGCAGCTTAGGGCGGGGCGGCACAGATACGCAGTATTTT. This gives the protein CASSLGRGGTDTQYF.

This clonotype was counted a few times. V and J are TRBV4-2 and TRBJ2-6, with 10 bases lining up with TRBD1. CDR3 length: 20 residues. After removal of 3 bases from V and 0 bases from J, the junction contained 11 bases not matched to a gene. Germline CDR1 reads LGHNA; CDR2 reads YNFKEQ. The DNA of the CDR3 is TGTGCCAGCAGCCACATGCAGAAGACAGGGGGCGTCTCTGGGGCCAACGTCCTGACTTTC. It encodes CASSHMQKTGGVSGANVLTF.

This clonotype was picked up a small number of times. The chain has TRBV20-1 and TRBJ1-5, with 7 bases aligning to TRBD1. Trimming at V came to 3 bases and at J to 13 bases, leaving 9 bases not matched to a gene. The CDR3 length is 12 residues. Germline loops: CDR1 DFQATT, CDR2 SNEGSKA (reference sequence). CDR3 in amino acids: CSASFGRQGQHF. The DNA of the CDR3 is TGCAGTGCTAGTTTCGGCAGACAGGGTCAGCATTTT.

The chain is built from TRBV7-8 and TRBJ1-1; D is unclear. Germline lookup yields CDR1 SGHVS and CDR2 FQNEAQ. V gave up 5 bases and J gave up 2 bases, with 15 bases separating them. The CDR3 totals 15 residues. The CDR3 protein is CASSIVGGPNTEAFF. As DNA, the CDR3 is TGTGCCAGCAGCATCGTCGGCGGCCCAAACACTGAAGCTTTCTTT.

Only a few counts were recorded for this clonotype. The genes are TRBV7-8 and TRBJ2-5, with D uncertain. The CDR3 has 17 amino acids. The germline CDR1 and CDR2 sequences are SGHVS and FQNEAQ. Trimming stripped 2 bases from V and 2 bases from J, with 18 bases between. The CDR3 is CASSLLSRSVQQETQYF. For the CDR3, the DNA is TGTGCCAGCAGCTTATTATCACGGTCGGTTCAACAAGAGACCCAGTACTTC.

The chain carries TRBV19 and TRBJ1-5, with 8 positions matching TRBD1. Per germline, CDR1 LNHDA and CDR2 SQIVND (reference sequence). The CDR3 loop spans 15 amino acids. The trim removed 6 bases at V and 3 bases at J, leaving 7 bases unmatched. CDR3 DNA: TGTGCCAGTAGGATGGACAGGGTCCACAATCAGCCCCAGCATTTT. It codes for CASRMDRVHNQPQHF.

This clonotype was detected a few times. The chain carries TRBV11-2 and TRBJ1-6; D gene ambiguous. Germline V gives CDR1 SGHAT, CDR2 FQNNGV. Trimming pared 3 bases from V and 10 bases from J, leaving 13 bases between. This CDR3 region has 14 residues. The CDR3 is CASSFEPGGSPLHF. CDR3 DNA: TGTGCCAGCAGCTTTGAGCCAGGAGGCTCACCCCTCCACTTT.

The chain employs TRBV20-1 and TRBJ2-5; D not resolved. The germline V gene encodes CDR1 DFQATT and CDR2 SNEGSKA (reference sequence). The CDR3 spans 13 residues. With 3 bases removed from V and 3 bases from J, the gap between germline ends came to 11 bases. The CDR3 DNA follows: TGCAGTGCTAGGTGGTGGTCGAAAGAGACCCAGTACTTC. Translation: CSARWWSKETQYF.

This clonotype was picked up many times. V usage is TRBV4-3 and J usage is TRBJ2-1, with 13 bases fitting TRBD2. The CDR3 loop spans 17 amino acids. Trimming took 4 bases from V and 6 from J; bases not matched to a gene: 9. CDR1 and CDR2 from the germline V gene are LGHNA and YSLEER. The CDR3 region is CASSPYYGTSGVNEQFF. CDR3 DNA: TGCGCCAGCAGCCCTTACTACGGGACTAGCGGGGTCAATGAGCAGTTCTTC.

In this sample, this clonotype turned up many times. CDR3 bases: TGTGCCAGCAGAATAACAGGAGAGGGCTACACCTTC. Amino acid sequence: CASRITGEGYTF. The chain uses TRBV6-5 and TRBJ1-2; D may be TRBD1 (5 bases). The CDR3 covers 12 residues. Germline V gene data show CDR1 as MNHEY and CDR2 as SVGAGI. V was cut by 6 bases and J by 8 bases, with 13 bases left in between.

This clonotype appeared a few times. The rearrangement uses TRBV6-1 and TRBJ2-1; 13 bases align to TRBD2. Per germline, CDR1 MNHNS and CDR2 SASEGT. Unmatched junction bases numbered 2, after V lost 4 bases and J lost 2 bases. The length of the CDR3 is 16 residues. The CDR3 here is CASSGLAGGPYNEQFF. The CDR3 bases are TGTGCCAGCAGTGGACTAGCGGGAGGCCCCTACAATGAGCAGTTCTTC.

V and J are TRBV2 and TRBJ1-3; D gene uncertain. The ends were cut back, 7 bases at V and 4 bases at J, with 17 bases in the middle. The CDR3 length is 15 residues. Germline values: CDR1 SNHLY, CDR2 FYNNEI. The CDR3 DNA reads as TGTGCCAGCAAGGTCTCCGGGGTTGTCGGAAACACCATATATTTT. As protein: CASKVSGVVGNTIYF.

The sample holds many counts of this clonotype. The chain links TRBV7-9 to TRBJ1-2; D gene unclear. Germline CDR1 is SEHNR and CDR2 is FQNEAQ (reference sequence). The CDR3 contains 13 residues. Trimming took 0 bases from V and 0 from J, leaving 2 bases between them. The CDR3 coding sequence is TGTGCCAGCAGCTTAGCCGCTAACTATGGCTACACCTTC. Translated: CASSLAANYGYTF.

This clonotype was found a few times. The V and J genes are TRBV7-2 and TRBJ1-2; TRBD1 aligns across 7 bases. Germline V gene sequence: CDR1 SGHTA, CDR2 FQGNSA. The CDR3 runs to 14 residues. Trimming cost V 5 bases and J 4 bases; bases outside gene matches: 7. CDR3 coding DNA: TGTGCCAGCAGCCCAGGGGGTTTTGGCTATGGCTACACCTTC. Translating gives CASSPGGFGYGYTF.

In regard to this clonotype: No conserved phenylalanine or tryptophan ends this CDR3, so it is likely a read error. No DNA is shown, since the ends of the CDR3 on it are uncertain; the CDR3 is the one TCRdb lists. The CDR3 sequence: CAAGGEYQGPEPL. The chain uses TRBV6-1 and TRBJ1-1; the D call in the table, TRBD1, was not verified against the DNA. The germline V gene encodes CDR1 MNHNS and CDR2 SASEGT. Both ends counted, the CDR3 spans 13 residues.

The genes are TRBV30 and TRBJ1-2; D not resolved. Per germline, CDR1 GTSNPN and CDR2 SVGIG (reference sequence). This CDR3 has 9 amino acids. V was trimmed by 7 bases and J by 8 bases, leaving 8 bases between them. The CDR3 protein is CASGRGYTF. DNA for the CDR3: TGTGCCTCGGGAAGGGGCTACACCTTC.